Below, 3 T cell receptor beta chains from the same sample are listed, as sequenced in a study of cytomegalovirus exposure and HLA in healthy donors. PCR employed 60 Vbeta and 13 Jbeta primers. Using immunoSEQ multiplex PCR, the repertoire was profiled, and TCRdb retains in-frame clones only, with some absent. This table has a few hundred thousand clones, about 80% appearing once. The sample was PBMCs. The receptor source for this set is a woman aged 40 to 50 in good health and CMV-seronegative.

Concerning this clone: It is unclear where the CDR3 begins or ends on the DNA, so no DNA is shown, and the CDR3 is as TCRdb lists it. The chain combines TRBV21-1 with TRBJ2-2; the listed D gene, TRBD2, was not tested against the DNA. TRBV21-1 is reported as a pseudogene. The CDR3 numbers 16 amino acids, ends counted. CDR3 in amino acids: CASSTCWAGGTGELFF.

The CDR3: CASSAQASGVNEQFF. The CDR3 coding sequence is TGTGCCAGCAGCGCGCAGGCTTCAGGGGTGAATGAGCAGTTCTTC. This chain joins TRBV9 and TRBJ2-1; D is perhaps TRBD1 (6 bases). Germline assignment: CDR1 SGDLS and CDR2 YYNGEE. This CDR3 is built from 15 residues. Trimming removed 3 bases at V and 7 bases at J, with 17 bases between.

This clone was counted a single time. The chain employs TRBV4-1 and TRBJ1-5, with 7 bases aligning to TRBD1. The V and J ends lost 2 bases and 1 base, in that order; junction bases with no gene match: 5. This CDR3 spans 16 amino acids. Germline lookup yields CDR1 MGHRA and CDR2 YSYEKL. In nucleotides, the CDR3 is TGCGCCAGCAGCCAAACAAGGGGGCCGAGCAATCAGCCCCAGCATTTT. Its translation is CASSQTRGPSNQPQHF.